What follows is one T cell receptor (beta chain) and its context. Its antigen is unidentified. A junction end diverges from the germline sequence, so it may reflect a read error. Genomic DNA, serving as template, underwent TCR beta VDJ and CDR3 profiling. TCRdb passed the reads through MiXCR, listing each CDR3 protein once. The sample records 350,000 to 450,000 distinct CDR3 sequences, 65% to 80% being singletons. These data come from a study of CD8+CD57+ T cells in acquired aplastic anemia. Regarding the study as a whole: Overlap between patients and controls comprised twenty-nine CD8+ CDR3 sequences. No significant patient-versus-control difference appeared in CD8+ Simpson's diversity.

This CDR3 is 13 amino acids long. The receptor was derived from a human donor in good health, serving as a control. Sequencing was performed on sorted CD4+, CD8+, or CD8+CD57+ T cells (not recorded which) from PBMCs. The chain couples TRBV12-3 or TRBV12-4 to TRBJ1-1; D is uncertain. DNA for the CDR3: TGTGCCAGCAGTTTGCGTGGGAACACTAAAGCTTTCTTT. Translating it yields CASSLRGNTKAFF.